The T cell receptor beta chain described here comes from a study of blood T cell repertoires in COVID-19. The overall study: COVID-19 samples, acute and convalescent, were from the United States, Italy and Spain. T cells, B-cell-depleted T cells, or PBMCs provided the cDNA or gDNA that served as material.

This clone showed up just a few times. Per the original data handling: Using reference gene primer amplification, nucleated cell counts were estimated. The repertoire was sequenced with immunoSEQ multiplex PCR; TCRdb's copy has only in-frame clones and lacks some. From that table come the V and J calls and clone size; the DNA was used to work out D and trimming. Among tens of thousands of clones listed, 80% to 90% were seen once. The CDR3 totals 11 residues. Germline loops: CDR1 MNHEY, CDR2 SVGAGI. Trimming stripped 4 bases from V and 4 bases from J, with 4 bases between. This rearrangement joins TRBV6-5 to TRBJ1-2; D not certain. The sample consisted of peripheral blood. The origin of this receptor is a man aged 35 to 55 with acute or convalescent COVID-19. The CDR3 sequence: CASSSLYGYTF. For the CDR3, the DNA is TGTGCCAGCAGTTCACTCTATGGCTACACCTTC.